The subject of this entry is one T cell receptor (beta chain). This entry is derived from a study of cytomegalovirus exposure and HLA in healthy donors. CDR1 is SGHDT, CDR2 YYEEEE, per germline. The V end was cut by 3 bases, the J end by 4 bases, with 18 bases between. CDR3 size: 16 residues. The protocol was immunoSEQ multiplex PCR, while the TCRdb copy is restricted to in-frame clones and leaves out a portion. The table has some 170,000 clones, roughly nine tenths seen once. This TCR was sampled from a woman aged 30 to 39 in good health and CMV-seronegative. Sequencing was carried out using PBMCs. This chain uses TRBV5-6 with TRBJ2-3, with a possible D match to TRBD1 (6 bases). CDR3 nucleotides: TGTGCCAGCAGCTGGCTCAGGGCAGGGGAAGCAGATACGCAGTATTTT. It codes for CASSWLRAGEADTQYF. Filled out from reference TRBV5-6 and TRBJ2-3, the complete variable domain reads DAGVTQSPTHLIKTRGQQVTLRCSPKSGHDTVSWYQQALGQGPQFIFQYYEEEERQRGNFPDRFSGHQFPNYSSELNVNALLLGDSALYLCASSWLRAGEADTQYFGPGTRLTVL.